A selection of T cell receptor beta chains follows, all from one sample in a study of chemoradiotherapy in HPV16-positive cancers. Sequenced by immunoSEQ multiplex PCR; TCRdb stores in-frame clones only, minus some. The sample includes some 9,600 clones, roughly 65% of them seen just once. Collection of the sample occurred from a patient who underwent chemoradiotherapy. These receptors all stem from a human donor with HPV-associated anogenital cancer. The CDR3 runs from the conserved cysteine through the conserved F or W. Fields, in order: CDR3 protein, V gene, J gene.

CASISTRTFGGNEQFF,TRBV19,TRBJ2-1
CASSPGTDYGYTF,TRBV18,TRBJ1-2
CASSLVTSGANEQFF,TRBV5-1,TRBJ2-1
CASSLAGAKPLHF,TRBV27,TRBJ1-6
CASSQGRGGGTDTQYF,TRBV4-2,TRBJ2-3
CASSLVEQVLNEQYF,TRBV11-1,TRBJ2-7
CSGQQGLAGNEQFF,TRBV29-1,TRBJ2-1
CASSVVQAGGELFF,TRBV9,TRBJ2-2
CASISQGPGANVLTF,TRBV28,TRBJ2-6
CAIRASGAGFTDTQYF,TRBV10-3,TRBJ2-3
CASSEIGRNTEAFF,TRBV2,TRBJ1-1
CASSQSPNYGYTF,TRBV4-1,TRBJ1-2
CASNREGTDTQYF,TRBV2,TRBJ2-3
CASSLDGATNEKLFF,TRBV9,TRBJ1-4
CASSPPPGTNLQETQYF,TRBV5-1,TRBJ2-5
CASSVEPGVGNTIYF,TRBV7-6,TRBJ1-3
CASIPGQGALNTGELFF,TRBV19,TRBJ2-2
CASSSRGSGQETQYF,TRBV5-1,TRBJ2-5
CASSTKSYGYTF,TRBV5-6,TRBJ1-2
CASSPRPGQGKNEQFF,TRBV9,TRBJ2-1
CASSPYRPPDTQYF,TRBV18,TRBJ2-3
CASRLARAGELFF,TRBV2,TRBJ2-2
CAWSVLGEKLFF,TRBV30,TRBJ1-4
CASSWDAGTGELFF,TRBV5-4,TRBJ2-2
CASSWYGQGRNEQFF,TRBV19,TRBJ2-1
CASSPKSKDTGELFF,TRBV5-6,TRBJ2-2
CASSPLGWGLQTQYF,TRBV4-1,TRBJ2-5
CASSLDGTEGNSPLHF,TRBV7-2,TRBJ1-6
CASSLNGGTGELFF,TRBV5-4,TRBJ2-2
CASSLATRGETQYF,TRBV7-8,TRBJ2-5